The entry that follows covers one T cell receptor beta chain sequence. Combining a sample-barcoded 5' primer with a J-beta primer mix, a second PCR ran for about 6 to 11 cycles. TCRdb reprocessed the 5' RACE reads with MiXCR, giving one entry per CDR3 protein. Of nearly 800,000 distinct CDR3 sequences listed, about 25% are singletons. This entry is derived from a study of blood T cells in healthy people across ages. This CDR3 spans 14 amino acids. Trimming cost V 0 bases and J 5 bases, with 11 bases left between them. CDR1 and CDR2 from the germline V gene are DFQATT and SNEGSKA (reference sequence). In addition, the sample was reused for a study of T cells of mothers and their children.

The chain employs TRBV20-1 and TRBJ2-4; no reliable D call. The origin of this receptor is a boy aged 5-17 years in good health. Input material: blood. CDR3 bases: TGCAGTGCTAGAGACAGATCCATCCAAAACATTCAGTACTTC. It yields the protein CSARDRSIQNIQYF.